A single sample gave rise to the 9 T cell receptor beta chains below, sequenced in a study of blood T cell repertoires in COVID-19. Libraries were prepared by immunoSEQ multiplex PCR; TCRdb keeps only in-frame clonotypes and omits some of them. This sample has 200,000 to 250,000 clones, with 83% found just once. The specimen sequenced was peripheral blood. Receptor source: a woman aged 30 to 39 with COVID-19, enrolled during active disease.

This chain links TRBV7-9 with TRBJ1-1; no reliable D call. CDR3 length equals 14 residues. Trimming removed 0 bases at V and 3 bases at J, with 8 bases between. Germline values: CDR1 SEHNR, CDR2 FQNEAQ (reference sequence). The CDR3 reads CASSLAGFDTEAFF. The CDR3, as DNA: TGTGCCAGCAGCTTAGCGGGCTTTGACACTGAAGCTTTCTTT.

The CDR3 DNA sequence: TGTGCCAGTAGTATAGATGACAGGGTCGGCTATGGCTACACCTTC. Protein: CASSIDDRVGYGYTF. The genes are TRBV19 and TRBJ1-2, with 7 bases fitting TRBD1. Germline V gene sequence: CDR1 LNHDA, CDR2 SQIVND (reference sequence). This CDR3 is 15 amino acids long. The J segment lost 4 bases and the V segment lost 0 bases, leaving 5 bases of the junction unmatched.

V gene TRBV28 combines with J gene TRBJ1-1; the D gene is possibly TRBD1 (5 bases). Germline V CDR1 and CDR2: MDHEN, SYDVKM. Trimming removed 5 bases at V and 1 base at J, with 11 bases between. This CDR3 spans 14 amino acids. The CDR3 is CASSIIGQNTEAFF. The CDR3 coding sequence is TGTGCCAGCAGTATTATAGGACAGAACACTGAAGCTTTCTTT.

The rearrangement uses TRBV28 and TRBJ1-2, with D possibly being TRBD1 (6 bases). Germline values: CDR1 MDHEN, CDR2 SYDVKM. CDR3 length: 15 amino acids. V shed 2 bases and J shed 4 bases, with 14 bases lying between them. CDR3 bases: TGTGCCAGCAGTTTACAAGGATGGACAGCCTATGGCTACACCTTC. Its protein is CASSLQGWTAYGYTF.

For the CDR3, the DNA is TGTGCCAGCAGCTTGGGACAGGGGGTAGCGGCTTTCTTT. The encoded protein is CASSLGQGVAAFF. The gene calls are TRBV7-9 and TRBJ1-1; 11 bases align to TRBD1. Germline-derived CDR1 and CDR2 are SEHNR and FQNEAQ (reference sequence). There are 13 residues in the CDR3. V lost 3 bases to trimming and J lost 11 bases; unmatched junction nucleotides: 5.

This rearrangement joins TRBV6-2 or TRBV6-3 to TRBJ1-1; D might be TRBD1 (5 bases). The V end was cut by 6 bases, the J end by 3 bases, with 14 bases between. This CDR3 is 14 amino acids long. The germline CDR1 and CDR2 sequences are MNHEY and SVGEGT. The CDR3 DNA follows: TGTGCCAGCAGCCGGCAGGGTTCAGACACTGAAGCTTTCTTT. Its protein product is CASSRQGSDTEAFF.

This clone was detected ten times or more. This chain joins TRBV4-1 and TRBJ1-6; the D is unclear. Trimming stripped 0 bases from V and 0 bases from J, with 9 bases between. This CDR3 region has 17 residues. Germline lookup yields CDR1 MGHRA and CDR2 YSYEKL. The CDR3 nucleotides are TGCGCCAGCAGCCAAGATCCCCCCAGCTCCTATAATTCACCCCTCCACTTT. It specifies CASSQDPPSSYNSPLHF.

The chain couples TRBV3-1 (or the pseudogene TRBV3-2) to TRBJ1-2, with D possibly TRBD1 on 6 matching bases. Trimming removed 3 bases from V and 0 bases from J, with 8 bases in between. Germline V lookup: CDR1 LGHDT, CDR2 YNNKEL (reference sequence). The CDR3 sequence is 14 residues long. DNA of the CDR3: TGTGCCAGCAGCCAGGGGACAACTAACTATGGCTACACCTTC. The encoded protein is CASSQGTTNYGYTF.

The V gene is TRBV29-1, the J gene TRBJ1-1; D remains ambiguous. This CDR3 region has 11 residues. CDR1 and CDR2 (germline): SQVTM, ANQGSEA. Trimming pared 3 bases from V and 1 base from J, leaving 3 bases between. The CDR3 loop reads CSVERNTEAFF. CDR3 bases: TGCAGCGTTGAGAGGAACACTGAAGCTTTCTTT.